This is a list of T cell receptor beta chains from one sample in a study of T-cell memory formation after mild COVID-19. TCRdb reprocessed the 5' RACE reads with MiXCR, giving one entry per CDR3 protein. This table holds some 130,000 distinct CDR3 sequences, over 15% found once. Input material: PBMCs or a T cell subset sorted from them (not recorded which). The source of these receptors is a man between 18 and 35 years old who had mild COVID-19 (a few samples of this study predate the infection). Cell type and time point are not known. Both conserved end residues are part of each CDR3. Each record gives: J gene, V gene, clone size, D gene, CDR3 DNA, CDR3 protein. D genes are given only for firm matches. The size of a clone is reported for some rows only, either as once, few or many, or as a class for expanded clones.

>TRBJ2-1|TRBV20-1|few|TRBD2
TGCAGTGCCAAGGGACTAGCGGGGGGTAATGAGCAGTTCTTC
CSAKGLAGGNEQFF
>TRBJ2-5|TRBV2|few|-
TGTGCCAGCAGTACGACATACCAAGAGACCCAGTACTTC
CASSTTYQETQYF
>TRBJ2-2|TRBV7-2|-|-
TGTGCCAGCGGAAGTCTCAACGGGGAGCTGTTTTTT
CASGSLNGELFF
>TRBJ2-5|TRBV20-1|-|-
TGCAGTGCTAGAGATGAGCAGAGCCAAGAGACCCAGTACTTC
CSARDEQSQETQYF
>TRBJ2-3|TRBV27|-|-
TGTGCCAGCAGTTTGACTGTGGAGACGCAGTATTTT
CASSLTVETQYF
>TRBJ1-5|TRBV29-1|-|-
TGCAGCGTTTCCACAGGACGAAATCAGCCCCAGCATTTT
CSVSTGRNQPQHF
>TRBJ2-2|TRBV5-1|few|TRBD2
TGCGCCAGCAGACCGAGCGGGGGCCTGAACACCGGGGAGCTGTTTTTT
CASRPSGGLNTGELFF
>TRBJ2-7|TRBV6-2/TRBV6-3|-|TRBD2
TGTGCCAGCAGTTACTCGGCGGGGGTGTACGAGCAGTACTTC
CASSYSAGVYEQYF
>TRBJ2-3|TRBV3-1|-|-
TGTGCCAGCAGCCAAGATCGAACAGGTCCTCGAGAACTAGATACGCAGTATTTT
CASSQDRTGPRELDTQYF
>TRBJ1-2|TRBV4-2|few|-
TGTGCCAGCAGTAGTGACGTGGGAAACTATGGCTACACCTTC
CASSSDVGNYGYTF
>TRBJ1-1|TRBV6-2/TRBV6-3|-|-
TGTGCCAGCAGCCCCTGGGGATACAACACTGAAGCTTTCTTT
CASSPWGYNTEAFF
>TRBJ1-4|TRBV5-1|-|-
TGCGCCAGCAGCGCCGATCCTAATGAAAAACTGTTTTTT
CASSADPNEKLFF
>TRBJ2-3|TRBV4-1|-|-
TGCGCCAGCAGCCCCCCGACTAGTTCCGGCACAGATACGCAGTATTTT
CASSPPTSSGTDTQYF
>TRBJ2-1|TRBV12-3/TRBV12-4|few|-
TGTGCCAGCAGTCCGCCTAAGACGGGACTCCTTCAGAGCTCCTACAATGAGCAGTTCTTC
CASSPPKTGLLQSSYNEQFF
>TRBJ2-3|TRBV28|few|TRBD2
TGTGCCAGCAGAACGACTAGCGGGGGAACGGATTTT
CASRTTSGGTDF
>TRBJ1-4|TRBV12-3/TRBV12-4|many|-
TGTGCCAGCAGTTTCGGGCAGGGAAGCGAAAAACTGTTTTTT
CASSFGQGSEKLFF
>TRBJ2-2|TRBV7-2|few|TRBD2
TGTGCCAGCACCCCAGGGTCGCTAGCGGGCACCGGGGAGCTGTTTTTT
CASTPGSLAGTGELFF
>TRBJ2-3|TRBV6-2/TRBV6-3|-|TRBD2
TGTGCCAGCAGTTATGCGGGGGACACAGATACGCAGTATTTT
CASSYAGDTDTQYF
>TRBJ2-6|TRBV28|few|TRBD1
TGTGCCACCACAGGGGGCGCCTCTGGGGCCAACGTCCTGACTTTC
CATTGGASGANVLTF
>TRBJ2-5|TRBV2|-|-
TGTGCCAGCAGTGAAAGGTCAGAGCAAGAGACCCAGTACTTC
CASSERSEQETQYF
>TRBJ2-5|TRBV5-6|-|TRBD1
TGTGCCAGCAGCCAAAGACAGGGATCGTACCAAGAGACCCAGTACTTC
CASSQRQGSYQETQYF
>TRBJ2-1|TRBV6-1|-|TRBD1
TGTGCAAGCAGATTCGGACAGGGCCTCAATGAGCAGTTCTTC
CASRFGQGLNEQFF
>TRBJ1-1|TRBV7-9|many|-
TGTGCCAGCAGCTGGTGGGGACTGAACACTGAAGCTTTCTTT
CASSWWGLNTEAFF
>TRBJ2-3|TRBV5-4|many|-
TGTGCCAGCCCTTCCCGGGGGGCTGAAGATACGCAGTATTTT
CASPSRGAEDTQYF
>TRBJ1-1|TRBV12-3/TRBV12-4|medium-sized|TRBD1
TGTGCCAGCAGTTTACCAGGGGGGACTGAAGCTTTCTTT
CASSLPGGTEAFF
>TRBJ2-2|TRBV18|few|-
TGTGCCAGCTCACCGATGACTGCGCAAAACACCGGGGAGCTGTTTTTT
CASSPMTAQNTGELFF
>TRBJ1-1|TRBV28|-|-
TGTGCCAGCAGTTCCCAGGGGACCGCCAGAGCTTTCTTT
CASSSQGTARAFF
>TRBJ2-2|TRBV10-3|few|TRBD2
TGTGCCATCAGGACGGGCGGGGGGTACACCGGGGAGCTGTTTTTT
CAIRTGGGYTGELFF
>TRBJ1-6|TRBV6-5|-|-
TGTGCCAGCAGTTTAGACCCGGACAGCTCCTATAATTCACCCCTCCACTTT
CASSLDPDSSYNSPLHF